This TCR beta chain was sequenced during a study of beta chain features in type 1 diabetes. Study-level points and caveats: TCRB CDR3 length was moderately but significantly reduced in all four CD4+ subsets of Type 1 diabetes patients.

Donors contributed one heparinised blood draw apiece, averaging about 116 mL. CD4+ naive, central memory, regulatory and stem cell-like memory subsets were isolated by sorting on CD45RO/CCR7/CD25/CD127/CD95/CD27. Expressed TCRB transcripts were sequenced after all isolated RNA was converted to cDNA. The table came from immunoSEQ multiplex PCR; TCRdb's copy has only in-frame clones and leaves some out. The sample has around 650,000 clones; 9.5% to 15% are singletons. This CDR3 comprises 18 residues. Germline V gives CDR1 SNHLY, CDR2 FYNNEI. Trimming cost V 4 bases and J 2 bases, with 21 bases left between them. This clone came up a few times. Its matching antigen is unknown.

The sample comprised naive CD4+ T cells from blood. The rearrangement uses TRBV2 and TRBJ1-5, with a weak D call TRBD1 (5 bases). The sequence was collected from a man aged 30-40 years with type 1 diabetes. The CDR3 nucleotides are TGTGCCAGCAGTGTGGGGGTGGCCCAGGGATGGGGCAATCAGCCCCAGCATTTT. It translates to CASSVGVAQGWGNQPQHF.